This T cell receptor beta chain was obtained from a study of high-grade serous ovarian cancer treatment subgroups. Tumor tissue was taken before any definitive surgery or chemotherapy was given. Data came from immunoSEQ multiplex PCR; TCRdb stores just in-frame clones and leaves some out. The table has 15,000 to 20,000 clones, around 74% seen once. The germline CDR1 and CDR2 sequences are SNHLY and FYNNEI. V shed 2 bases, J shed 4 bases, and the junction held 14 bases outside the gene matches. The CDR3 runs 18 residues. J is TRBJ2-5 and V is TRBV2; 9 nucleotides line up with TRBD2. The source of this sequence is a human donor with high-grade serous ovarian cancer. The sequenced sample consisted of tumor tissue. This CDR3 reads CASSEKVWSSGSGETQYF. The CDR3 nucleotides read TGTGCCAGCAGTGAAAAGGTTTGGAGTAGCGGGAGTGGAGAGACCCAGTACTTC.